This is a list of T cell receptor beta chains from one sample in a study of cytomegalovirus exposure and HLA in healthy donors. The protocol was immunoSEQ multiplex PCR, while the TCRdb copy is restricted to in-frame clones and leaves out a portion. The sample carries about 150,000 clones, around 79% recorded once. The sample was PBMCs. These receptors were obtained from a woman between 40 and 55 years old in good health and CMV-seronegative. The CDR3 runs from the conserved cysteine through the conserved F or W. D genes are given only for firm matches. The size entry is marked missing in some rows and otherwise reads once, few, many or a size class.

V gene	J gene	D gene	clone size	CDR3 protein	CDR3 DNA
TRBV28	TRBJ1-4	TRBD1	few	CASSGDRGSIREKLFF	TGTGCCAGCAGCGGGGACAGGGGGTCGATAAGAGAAAAACTGTTTTTT
TRBV11-2	TRBJ1-6	TRBD1	once	CASSYGTGRLNSPLHF	TGTGCCAGCAGCTATGGGACAGGAAGGCTTAATTCACCCCTCCACTTT
TRBV10-1	TRBJ1-1	TRBD1	NA	CASSDPGTGAEAFF	TGCGCCAGCAGTGACCCCGGGACAGGGGCTGAAGCTTTCTTT
TRBV28	TRBJ1-4	NA	few	CASSRDRTKLFF	TGTGCCAGCAGTCGCGACAGGACCAAACTGTTTTTT
TRBV11-2	TRBJ1-1	NA	NA	CASSLIGTEAFF	TGTGCCAGCAGCTTAATCGGCACTGAAGCTTTCTTT
TRBV27	TRBJ1-5	NA	NA	CASSYRENQPQHF	TGTGCCAGCAGTTACAGGGAAAATCAGCCCCAGCATTTT
TRBV5-5	TRBJ1-3	NA	once	CASSPPSGTISGNTIYF	TGTGCCAGCAGCCCCCCCAGCGGGACAATATCTGGAAACACCATATATTTT
TRBV7-2	TRBJ2-3	NA	NA	CASSLTQGSVDTQYF	TGTGCCAGCAGCTTAACTCAGGGGTCCGTAGATACGCAGTATTTT
TRBV1	TRBJ2-7	NA	once	CTSRVRGENEQYF	TGCACCAGCAGAGTACGGGGGGAGAACGAGCAGTACTTC
TRBV20-1	TRBJ1-2	NA	NA	CGGPLEGGYTF	TGCGGAGGGCCCTTAGAGGGTGGCTACACCTTC
TRBV5-4	TRBJ2-7	TRBD1	NA	CASSWGPGGSTYEQYF	TGTGCCAGCAGCTGGGGGCCAGGGGGCAGCACCTACGAGCAGTACTTC
TRBV28	TRBJ1-3	NA	NA	CASSPRGLTGNTIYF	TGTGCCAGCAGCCCCAGGGGCCTAACTGGAAACACCATATATTTT
TRBV4-1	TRBJ1-6	NA	NA	CASSQGTQGIIPPLHF	TGCGCCAGCAGCCAAGGGACCCAGGGTATAATTCCACCCCTCCACTTT
TRBV6-1	TRBJ1-5	NA	few	CASRKQVLSNQPQHF	TGTGCCAGCAGGAAACAGGTTTTGAGCAATCAGCCCCAGCATTTT
TRBV29-1	TRBJ1-1	NA	once	CSVGNLGGETEAFF	TGCAGCGTTGGCAATTTGGGGGGGGAGACTGAAGCTTTCTTT
TRBV16	TRBJ2-7	NA	NA	CASSPFREGEQYF	TGTGCCAGCAGCCCATTCAGGGAAGGCGAGCAGTACTTC
TRBV7-8	TRBJ2-2	NA	NA	CASSLSGRTGELFF	TGTGCCAGCAGCTTATCAGGCAGAACCGGGGAGCTGTTTTTT
TRBV2	TRBJ1-6	TRBD1	NA	CASSAGTGDNSPLHF	TGTGCCAGCAGTGCCGGGACAGGGGATAATTCACCCCTCCACTTT
TRBV2	TRBJ1-1	NA	NA	CASSVRSSAFF	TGTGCCAGCAGTGTCCGGTCATCCGCTTTCTTT
TRBV5-6	TRBJ1-4	NA	NA	CASSFVSANEKLFF	TGTGCCAGCAGCTTTGTGTCGGCTAATGAAAAACTGTTTTTT
TRBV9	TRBJ2-3	TRBD2	NA	CASSVAWTSGEDTQYF	TGTGCCAGCAGCGTGGCGTGGACTAGCGGGGAAGATACGCAGTATTTT
TRBV18	TRBJ1-5	NA	NA	CASSPLQGTNQPQHF	TGTGCCAGCTCACCACTGCAGGGTACCAATCAGCCCCAGCATTTT
TRBV2	TRBJ2-1	TRBD2	NA	CASSFSGTSLYNEQFF	TGTGCCAGCAGTTTCTCCGGGACTAGCCTATACAATGAGCAGTTCTTC
TRBV7-9	TRBJ2-2	TRBD2	few	CASSPKRGGRHTGELFF	TGTGCCAGCAGTCCAAAGCGGGGGGGACGACACACCGGGGAGCTGTTTTTT
TRBV28	TRBJ1-2	NA	NA	CASSLDWEDYGYTF	TGTGCCAGCAGTTTGGACTGGGAGGACTATGGCTACACCTTC
TRBV29-1	TRBJ2-7	TRBD1	NA	CSVATGPYEQYF	TGCAGCGTTGCGACAGGGCCCTACGAGCAGTACTTC
TRBV4-1	TRBJ1-1	NA	once	CASSQASSLFLNTEAFF	TGCGCCAGCAGCCAAGCTAGTTCGTTGTTTCTGAACACTGAAGCTTTCTTT
TRBV9	TRBJ1-1	NA	NA	CASSVGGGATEAFF	TGTGCCAGCAGCGTAGGGGGCGGGGCCACTGAAGCTTTCTTT
TRBV4-1	TRBJ2-3	NA	once	CASSQDMSGGRTDTQYF	TGCGCCAGCAGCCAAGATATGTCAGGAGGGCGCACAGATACGCAGTATTTT
TRBV28	TRBJ1-6	NA	NA	CASIMSIANSPLHF	TGTGCCAGCATTATGAGTATCGCAAATTCACCCCTCCACTTT
TRBV1	TRBJ1-1	NA	NA	CTSSQCRTDEAFF	TGCACCAGCAGCCAGTGTAGGACTGATGAAGCTTTCTTT
TRBV5-4	TRBJ1-2	NA	NA	CASSSRRGNYGYTF	TGTGCCAGCAGCTCCCGGAGGGGCAACTATGGCTACACCTTC
TRBV13	TRBJ2-7	NA	once	CASVGRTYEQYF	TGTGCCAGCGTCGGCAGGACCTACGAGCAGTACTTC
TRBV10-1	TRBJ2-5	TRBD1	NA	CASQGQGAGEETQYF	TGCGCCAGCCAGGGTCAGGGGGCCGGGGAGGAGACCCAGTACTTC
TRBV4-1	TRBJ2-5	NA	NA	CASSSQTEGGRETQYF	TGCGCCAGCAGCTCCCAAACGGAGGGGGGGCGAGAGACCCAGTACTTC
TRBV7-8	TRBJ2-3	NA	once	CASSLGRDTQYF	TGTGCCAGCAGCTTAGGGAGAGATACGCAGTATTTT
TRBV5-4	TRBJ1-1	TRBD1	few	CASSPGQGNTEAFF	TGTGCCAGCAGCCCGGGACAGGGAAACACTGAAGCTTTCTTT
TRBV9	TRBJ2-5	TRBD2	once	CASSVAPLAGGKETQYF	TGTGCCAGCAGCGTAGCCCCGTTAGCGGGCGGAAAAGAGACCCAGTACTTC
TRBV29-1	TRBJ2-1	NA	NA	CSVVAGGTYNEQFF	TGCAGCGTTGTGGCTGGGGGCACCTACAATGAGCAGTTCTTC
TRBV4-1	TRBJ1-5	NA	NA	CASSQGRGGDSNQPQHF	TGCGCCAGCAGCCAAGGCAGAGGGGGGGACAGCAATCAGCCCCAGCATTTT
TRBV28	TRBJ2-7	NA	NA	CASSLWGTTSVYGLEQYF	TGTGCCAGCAGTTTATGGGGGACAACCTCCGTGTACGGCCTGGAGCAGTACTTC
TRBV16	TRBJ1-4	TRBD1	once	CASRTTGLEKLFF	TGTGCCAGCAGGACGACAGGGCTTGAAAAACTGTTTTTT
TRBV9	TRBJ2-3	TRBD1	NA	CASGTGRGDTQYF	TGTGCCAGCGGGACAGGGCGAGGTGATACGCAGTATTTT
TRBV7-9	TRBJ2-7	TRBD1	few	CASTPGQAPYEQYF	TGTGCCAGCACCCCGGGACAGGCCCCCTACGAGCAGTACTTC
TRBV7-2	TRBJ1-5	NA	NA	CASKRDSNQPQHF	TGTGCCAGCAAGAGAGATAGCAATCAGCCCCAGCATTTT
TRBV18	TRBJ2-7	NA	NA	CASSPSGDEQYF	TGTGCCAGCTCACCTTCCGGGGACGAGCAGTACTTC
TRBV11-2	TRBJ2-1	TRBD2	NA	CASSLVASGANEQFF	TGTGCCAGCAGCTTAGTTGCTAGCGGGGCCAATGAGCAGTTCTTC
TRBV18	TRBJ1-1	TRBD1	NA	CASSLSQGGLNTEAFF	TGTGCCAGCTCACTCTCCCAAGGGGGCTTGAACACTGAAGCTTTCTTT
TRBV21-1	TRBJ1-2	NA	NA	CASSSWDSSNYGYTF	TGTGCCAGCAGCTCCTGGGACAGCTCTAACTATGGCTACACCTTC
TRBV15	TRBJ2-1	TRBD1	NA	CATSNQDRGKNEQFF	TGTGCCACCAGCAACCAGGACAGGGGTAAGAATGAGCAGTTCTTC
TRBV7-2	TRBJ1-2	TRBD1	NA	CASSSDRVDYGYTF	TGTGCCAGCAGCTCCGACAGGGTAGACTATGGCTACACCTTC
TRBV7-2	TRBJ2-3	TRBD2	NA	CASSSRLAGGSDTQYF	TGTGCCAGCAGCTCCCGACTAGCGGGGGGGTCAGATACGCAGTATTTT
TRBV7-9	TRBJ2-7	NA	NA	CASSAGTLTYEQYF	TGTGCCAGCAGCGCCGGGACTCTCACCTACGAGCAGTACTTC
TRBV4-1	TRBJ1-1	TRBD1	few	CASSQGYRGVYTEAFF	TGCGCCAGCAGCCAAGGATACAGGGGGGTATACACTGAAGCTTTCTTT
TRBV25-1	TRBJ1-1	NA	NA	CASSEPGPNTEAFF	TGTGCCAGCAGTGAACCGGGTCCCAACACTGAAGCTTTCTTT